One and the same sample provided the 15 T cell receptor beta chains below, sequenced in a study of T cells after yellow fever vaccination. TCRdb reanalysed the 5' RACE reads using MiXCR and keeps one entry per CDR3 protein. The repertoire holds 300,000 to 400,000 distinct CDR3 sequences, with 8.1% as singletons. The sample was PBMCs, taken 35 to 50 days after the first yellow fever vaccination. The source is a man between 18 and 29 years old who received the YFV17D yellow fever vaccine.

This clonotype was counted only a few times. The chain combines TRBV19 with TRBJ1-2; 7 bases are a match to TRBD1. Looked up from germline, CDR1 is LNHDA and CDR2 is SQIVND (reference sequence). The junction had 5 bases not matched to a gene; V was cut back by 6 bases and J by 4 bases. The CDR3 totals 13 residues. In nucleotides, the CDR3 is TGTGCCAGTAGCCGGACAGGTCCCTATGGCTACACCTTC. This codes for CASSRTGPYGYTF.

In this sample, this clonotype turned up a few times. The CDR3 DNA reads as TGTGCCAGCAGTATCCCGGGTTGGGGAGAGACCCAGTACTTC. Its translation: CASSIPGWGETQYF. The chain uses TRBV28 and TRBJ2-5; D gene unclear. V was shortened by 5 bases and J by 4 bases, with 14 bases between the two germline ends. The V gene's germline CDR1 is MDHEN and CDR2 SYDVKM. The CDR3 contains 14 residues.

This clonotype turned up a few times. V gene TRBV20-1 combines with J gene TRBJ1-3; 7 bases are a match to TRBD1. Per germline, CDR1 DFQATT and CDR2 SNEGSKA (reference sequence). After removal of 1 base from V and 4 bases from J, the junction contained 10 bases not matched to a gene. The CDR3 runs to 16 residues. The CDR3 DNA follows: TGCAGTGCTAGAGTTTCCATTGACAGGGCGGGAAACACCATATATTTT. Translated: CSARVSIDRAGNTIYF.

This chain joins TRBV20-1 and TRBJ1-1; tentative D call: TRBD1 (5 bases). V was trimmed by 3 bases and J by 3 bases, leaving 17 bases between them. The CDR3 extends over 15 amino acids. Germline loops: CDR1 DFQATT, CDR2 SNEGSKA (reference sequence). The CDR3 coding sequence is TGCAGTGCTAGTTCGACAGACTCATCGTACACTGAAGCTTTCTTT. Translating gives CSASSTDSSYTEAFF.

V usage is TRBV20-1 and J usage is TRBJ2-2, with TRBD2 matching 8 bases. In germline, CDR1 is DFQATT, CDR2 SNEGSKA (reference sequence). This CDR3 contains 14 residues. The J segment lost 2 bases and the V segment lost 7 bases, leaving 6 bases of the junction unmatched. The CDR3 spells CSGMAGGNTGELFF. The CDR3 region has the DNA TGCAGTGGAATGGCGGGGGGAAACACCGGGGAGCTGTTTTTT.

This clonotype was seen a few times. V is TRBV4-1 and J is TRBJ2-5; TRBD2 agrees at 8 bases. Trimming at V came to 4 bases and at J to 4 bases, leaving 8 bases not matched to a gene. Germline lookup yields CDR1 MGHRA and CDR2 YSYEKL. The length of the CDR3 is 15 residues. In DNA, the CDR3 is TGCGCCAGCAGCCCGATGACTAGCGCAGGAGAGACCCAGTACTTC. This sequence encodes CASSPMTSAGETQYF.

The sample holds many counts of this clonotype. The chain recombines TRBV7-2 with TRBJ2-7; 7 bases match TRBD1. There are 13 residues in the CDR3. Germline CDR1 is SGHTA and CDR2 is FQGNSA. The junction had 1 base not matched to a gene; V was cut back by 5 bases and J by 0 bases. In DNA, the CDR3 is TGTGCCAGCAGCGGACAGGTCTCCTACGAGCAGTACTTC. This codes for CASSGQVSYEQYF.

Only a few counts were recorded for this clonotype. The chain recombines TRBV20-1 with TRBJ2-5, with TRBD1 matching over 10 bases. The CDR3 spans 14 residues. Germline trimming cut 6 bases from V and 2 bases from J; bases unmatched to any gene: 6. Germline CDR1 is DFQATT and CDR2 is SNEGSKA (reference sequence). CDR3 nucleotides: TGCAGTGCGGACAGGGGGGGCGGACAAGAGACCCAGTACTTC. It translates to CSADRGGGQETQYF.

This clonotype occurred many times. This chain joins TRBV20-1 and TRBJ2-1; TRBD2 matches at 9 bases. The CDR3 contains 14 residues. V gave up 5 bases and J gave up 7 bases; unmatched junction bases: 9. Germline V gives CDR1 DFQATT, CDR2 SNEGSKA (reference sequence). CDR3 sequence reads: CSAWGGGARNEQFF. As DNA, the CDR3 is TGCAGTGCTTGGGGCGGGGGGGCTAGGAATGAGCAGTTCTTC.

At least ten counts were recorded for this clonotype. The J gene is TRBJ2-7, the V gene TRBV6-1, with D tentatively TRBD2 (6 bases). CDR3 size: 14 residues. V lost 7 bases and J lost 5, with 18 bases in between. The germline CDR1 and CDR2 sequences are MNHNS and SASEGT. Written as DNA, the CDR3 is TGTGCCAGCATGAGGCAGGGAGGTACCCACGAGCAGTACGTC. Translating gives CASMRQGGTHEQYV.

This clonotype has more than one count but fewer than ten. DNA for the CDR3: TGTGCCAGCAGCTTAAGATGGACAGGGGGCCTCAATGAGCAGTTCTTC. It encodes CASSLRWTGGLNEQFF. The V call is TRBV11-2, the J call TRBJ2-1; 11 bases match TRBD1. CDR3 size: 16 residues. Unmatched junction bases numbered 6, after V lost 2 bases and J lost 6 bases. Germline V gene lookup returns CDR1 SGHAT and CDR2 FQNNGV.

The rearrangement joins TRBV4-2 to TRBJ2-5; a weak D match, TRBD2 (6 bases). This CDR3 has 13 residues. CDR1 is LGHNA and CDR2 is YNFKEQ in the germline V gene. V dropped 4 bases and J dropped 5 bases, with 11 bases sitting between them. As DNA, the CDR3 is TGTGCCAGCAGCCGCCGGAGGGCGGAGACCCAGTACTTC. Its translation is CASSRRRAETQYF.

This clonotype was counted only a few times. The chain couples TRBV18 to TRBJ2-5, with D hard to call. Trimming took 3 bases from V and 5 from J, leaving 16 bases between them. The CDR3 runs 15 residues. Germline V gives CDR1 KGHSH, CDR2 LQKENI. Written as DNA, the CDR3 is TGTGCCAGCTCACCGATCCCGGGTGCCAGGGAGACCCAGTACTTC. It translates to CASSPIPGARETQYF.

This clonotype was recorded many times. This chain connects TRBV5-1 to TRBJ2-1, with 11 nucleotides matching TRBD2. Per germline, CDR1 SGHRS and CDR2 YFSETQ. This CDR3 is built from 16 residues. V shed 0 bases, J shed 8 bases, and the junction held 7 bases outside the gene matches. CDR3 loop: CASSLVVSGGAYEQFF. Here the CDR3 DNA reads TGCGCCAGCAGCTTGGTCGTTAGCGGGGGGGCCTATGAGCAGTTCTTC.

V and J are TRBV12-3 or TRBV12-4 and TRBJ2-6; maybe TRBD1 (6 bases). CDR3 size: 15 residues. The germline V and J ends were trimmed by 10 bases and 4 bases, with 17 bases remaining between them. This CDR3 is CATTIRGAGANVLTF. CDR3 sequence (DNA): TGTGCCACCACAATCAGGGGAGCCGGGGCCAACGTCCTGACTTTC.